This is a list of T cell receptor beta chains from one sample in a study of Graves' ophthalmopathy and Graves' hyperthyroidism. Using its own MiXCR run on the multiplex PCR reads, TCRdb lists one record per CDR3 protein. The table has some 48,000 distinct CDR3 sequences, 50% seen once. The sequencing sample was made of peripheral blood. The receptors originated from an adult man with Graves' ophthalmopathy. The CDR3 runs from the conserved cysteine through the conserved F or W. The D gene is left open where the match is weak. The size field is filled for only some rows; it gives once, few, many or a size class.

CDR3 length	clone size	V gene	J gene	D gene	CDR3 DNA	CDR3 protein
16	few	TRBV27	TRBJ1-2	-	TGTGCCAGCAGTCTACGAGTCCCGGGGACAAGCTATGGCTACACCTTC	CASSLRVPGTSYGYTF
14	once	TRBV10-2	TRBJ1-2	-	TGCGCCAGCAGTCTCGGGGGAGCCTTTTATGGCTACACCTTC	CASSLGGAFYGYTF
15	-	TRBV5-1	TRBJ2-7	TRBD2	TGTGCCAGCAGCCCTCTAGCGGCCTCCTCCTACGAGCAGTACTTC	CASSPLAASSYEQYF
15	few	TRBV7-8	TRBJ2-1	TRBD2	TGTGCCAGCAGCTTAGACCTAGCGGCCACTCGGGAGCAGTTCTTC	CASSLDLAATREQFF
12	medium-sized	TRBV15	TRBJ1-3	-	TGTGCCACCAGCAGGGGTGGAAACACCATATATTTT	CATSRGGNTIYF
12	few	TRBV7-9	TRBJ2-3	-	TGTGCCAGCAGCTTAGCGAGAGATACGCAGTATTTT	CASSLARDTQYF
11	-	TRBV12-3/TRBV12-4	TRBJ1-2	-	TGTGTCAGCGGTTTTGGGAATGGCTACACCTTC	CVSGFGNGYTF
15	-	TRBV15	TRBJ1-4	-	TGTGCCACCAGCAGCCCCGGGACTTTCTCCGAAAATTTTTTTTTT	CATSSPGTFSENFFF
18	many	TRBV15	TRBJ2-5	TRBD2	TGTGCCACCAGCAGAGAAGAGGGAGGGGTGACGTCAAAAGAGACCCAGTACTTC	CATSREEGGVTSKETQYF
15	-	TRBV11-2	TRBJ2-3	-	TGTGCCAGCAGCTTAGAGGTAGCCCGCACAGATACGCAGTATTTT	CASSLEVARTDTQYF
15	-	TRBV25-1	TRBJ2-1	TRBD1	TGTGCCAGCAGCGGCCCAGGGGGACCTTACAATGAGCAGTTCTTC	CASSGPGGPYNEQFF
13	-	TRBV6-4	TRBJ1-5	-	TGTGCCAGCAGTGCAGGGATCAATCAGCCCCAGCATTTT	CASSAGINQPQHF
12	many	TRBV7-9	TRBJ2-3	-	TGTGCCAGCAGCTCTAGCACAGATACGCAGTATTTT	CASSSSTDTQYF
13	-	TRBV19	TRBJ2-5	-	TGTGCCAGTAGCAGAACGTACCAAGAGACCCAGTACTTC	CASSRTYQETQYF
16	many	TRBV6-1	TRBJ2-7	TRBD2	TGTGCCAGCAGTGAGGCTAGCGGGCTGAGCTCCTACGAGCAGTACTTC	CASSEASGLSSYEQYF
16	once	TRBV9	TRBJ2-3	TRBD1	TGTGCCAGCAGCCCCCGGTGGGGACAGGGTGCAGATACGCAGTATTTT	CASSPRWGQGADTQYF
18	many	TRBV15	TRBJ2-3	TRBD2	TGTGCCACCAGCAGAGTTTACGGACTAGCGGGTATCACAGATACGCAGTATTTT	CATSRVYGLAGITDTQYF
14	-	TRBV7-9	TRBJ2-1	-	TGTGCCAGCAGCTCCTCTTGGAGGCACAATGAGCAGTTCTTC	CASSSSWRHNEQFF
14	many	TRBV7-2	TRBJ2-3	TRBD2	TGTGCCAGCAGCCCTAGCGGGAGGGCCGGTACGCAGTATTTT	CASSPSGRAGTQYF
12	many	TRBV7-9	TRBJ2-1	-	TGTGCCAGCAGCTTAGATATGGGCAGACTGTTCTTC	CASSLDMGRLFF
15	-	TRBV7-2	TRBJ2-7	-	TGTGCCAGCAGCTTAGCCCGACTATCAACTAACGAGCAGTACTTC	CASSLARLSTNEQYF
16	-	TRBV2	TRBJ2-1	TRBD2	TGTGCCAGCAGTGGAAATCTAGCGGGGGGGGGTAGTGGGCAGTTCTTC	CASSGNLAGGGSGQFF
16	-	TRBV5-1	TRBJ2-3	TRBD2	TGCGCCAGCAGCTTACCACTAGCGGGGGGGACGGATACGCAGTATTTT	CASSLPLAGGTDTQYF
15	medium-sized	TRBV15	TRBJ1-5	-	TGTGCCACCAGCAGAGATGGGGGTGGAAATCAGCCCCAGCATTTT	CATSRDGGGNQPQHF
13	many	TRBV7-8	TRBJ1-2	-	TGTGCCAGCAGCCCTACCACTCTGATTGGCTACACCTTC	CASSPTTLIGYTF
15	-	TRBV2	TRBJ1-2	TRBD1	TGTGCCAGCAGTGAAAGCACGGGACAGGGTCGTCGCTACACCTTC	CASSESTGQGRRYTF
16	many	TRBV10-3	TRBJ2-2	TRBD2	TGTGCCATCAGGTCCAAGCGGGAGACTAACACCGGGGAGCTGTTTTTT	CAIRSKRETNTGELFF
16	many	TRBV4-2	TRBJ2-7	TRBD2	TGTGCCAGCAGCCAAGTCGGGGGGTCCCCTGGTAACGAGCAGTACTTC	CASSQVGGSPGNEQYF
15	-	TRBV10-3	TRBJ2-1	TRBD2	TGTGCCATCAGTGAGAGGCTAGCGGGAGTGAATGAGCAGTTCTTC	CAISERLAGVNEQFF
15	many	TRBV6-4	TRBJ2-1	TRBD2	TGTGCCAGCAGTGAAAAAGCGGGGGGGCCGAATGAGCAGTTCTTC	CASSEKAGGPNEQFF
14	many	TRBV12-3/TRBV12-4	TRBJ2-2	-	TGTGCCAGCAGTTTAGCGGGGTCATCCGGGGAGCTGTTTTTT	CASSLAGSSGELFF
16	many	TRBV15	TRBJ1-1	-	TGTGCCACCAGCAGAGATTTGGGCAGTGGCGGCACTGAAGCTTTCTTT	CATSRDLGSGGTEAFF
13	-	TRBV29-1	TRBJ2-5	-	TGCAGCGTTGAAGTGGGGGGGCGAGAGACCCAGTACTTC	CSVEVGGRETQYF
12	few	TRBV20-1	TRBJ1-1	-	TGCAGTCCAAAGGGGGGGCTAACTGAAGCTTTCTTT	CSPKGGLTEAFF
17	-	TRBV7-2	TRBJ2-2	TRBD2	TGTGCCAGCAGCAGCGGGGCTCGGGGACTAGCATCCGGGGAGCTGTTTTTT	CASSSGARGLASGELFF
15	many	TRBV19	TRBJ1-5	-	TGTGCCAGTAGTATCCTCGGGGGGAATAGACAGCCCCAGCATTTT	CASSILGGNRQPQHF
15	many	TRBV12-3/TRBV12-4	TRBJ2-2	-	TGTGCCAGCAGAAGACAGTTCGCGAACACCGGGGAGCTGTTTTTT	CASRRQFANTGELFF
14	many	TRBV20-1	TRBJ2-3	TRBD1	TGCAGTACGTCGACAGGGGAAGCGACAGATACGCAGTATTTT	CSTSTGEATDTQYF
13	medium-sized	TRBV19	TRBJ1-5	TRBD1	TGTGCCAGTAGAGACAGGGACAATCAGCCCCAGCATTTT	CASRDRDNQPQHF
16	-	TRBV15	TRBJ2-3	-	TGTGCCACCAGCAGCCCAAACAGTTTTTACACAGATACGCAGTATTTT	CATSSPNSFYTDTQYF
14	-	TRBV20-1	TRBJ2-3	-	TGCAGTGCTAGAAAGACAGGGAGGGGAGATACGCAGTATTTT	CSARKTGRGDTQYF
11	many	TRBV14	TRBJ2-7	-	TGTGCCAGCAGCCTCTTGGACGAGCAGTACTTC	CASSLLDEQYF